A few counts support the clone carrying this TCR beta chain. Antigen unknown. A second PCR, run for 7 to 11 cycles, used a sample-barcoded 5' primer plus a J-beta primer mix. Every cDNA molecule carried a tag from a template-switch adaptor bearing 12 random nucleotides. A single record per CDR3 protein comes from TCRdb applying MiXCR to the 5' RACE reads. This table has 1.5 million to 2 million distinct CDR3 sequences, about 28% appearing once. The record originates from a study of blood T cells in healthy people across ages. Study-wide results and caveats: Long-lived and aged donors differed, with more naive CD4+ cells and higher diversity in the long-lived.

In terms of origin and age, donors were healthy Caucasian individuals from Russia aged about 6 to 90. The authors isolated at least 7 million PBMCs per sample. CDR3 length: 16 amino acids. Trimming at V came to 6 bases and at J to 4 bases, leaving 8 bases not matched to a gene. Germline V gene data show CDR1 as MNHEY and CDR2 as SVGAGI. This TCR was recovered from a woman younger than 45 in good health. The J gene is TRBJ2-1, the V gene TRBV6-5, with TRBD1 matching 11 bases. Sequencing was done on a sample of blood. The CDR3: CASSSWDRGGYNEQFF. In DNA, the CDR3 is TGTGCCAGCAGCTCCTGGGACAGGGGGGGGTACAATGAGCAGTTCTTC.